The clone carrying this T cell receptor beta chain was detected a few times. Antigen unknown. Profiled with immunoSEQ multiplex PCR; TCRdb holds only in-frame clones, not every one. The repertoire holds about 36,000 clones, with about 80% as singletons. This record comes from a study of CD4 T cells in relation to SARS-CoV-2 and coronaviruses. Per germline, CDR1 LGHDT and CDR2 YNNKEL (reference sequence). This CDR3 contains 15 residues. The V and J ends lost 4 bases and 1 base respectively, with 11 bases between them. The rearrangement joins TRBV3-1 (or the pseudogene TRBV3-2) to TRBJ1-3; possible D gene TRBD1, 6 bases. This receptor was identified in an adult with COVID-19. Sequences were obtained from memory CD4+ T cells from PBMCs, cultured in vitro. The CDR3 DNA reads TGTGCCAGCAGCCGTTCTGGACAGTCTGGAAACACCATATATTTT. It codes for CASSRSGQSGNTIYF.